The text below deals with one TCR beta chain. Its target is unknown. This entry is derived from a study of vaccination effects on CD4 cells after COVID-19. Investigators separated out CD4+ T cells once around eleven days of culture had passed. This table comes from immunoSEQ multiplex PCR, and its TCRdb copy is limited to in-frame clones, with some not included. The table records around 56,000 clones, 60% to 85% of them present only once. V was shortened by 2 bases and J by 3 bases, with 2 bases between the two germline ends. Germline assignment: CDR1 SNHLY and CDR2 FYNNEI. The CDR3 length is 12 residues.

This material consisted of CD4+ T cells from PBMCs cultured without peptide, taken before COVID-19 vaccination. The genes are TRBV2 and TRBJ1-5; D uncertain. The clonotype originates from a human donor who received a COVID-19 vaccine. CDR3 region: CASSEINQPQHF. The CDR3 nucleotides are TGTGCCAGCAGTGAAATCAATCAGCCCCAGCATTTT.